These T cell receptor beta chains were read from a single sample in a study of blood T cells in healthy people across ages. TCRdb called the 5' RACE reads again in MiXCR, with one record for every CDR3 protein. The sample contains approximately 670,000 distinct CDR3 sequences, approximately 40% of which appear only once. Source material: blood. All receptors come from an elderly man in good health. Both conserved end residues are part of each CDR3. Each record gives: D gene, clone size, J gene, V gene, CDR3 protein, CDR3 DNA. D genes are given only for firm matches. Only some rows state a clone size, as once, few, many or a class for expanded clones.

>-|many|TRBJ2-7|TRBV20-1
CSARSTTSDEQYF
TGCAGTGCTAGATCCACGACGTCCGACGAGCAGTACTTC
>TRBD2|few|TRBJ2-5|TRBV5-1
CASTLAGGQETQYF
TGCGCCAGCACCTTAGCGGGAGGGCAAGAGACCCAGTACTTC
>TRBD2|-|TRBJ2-5|TRBV20-1
CGARPRLAGAQETQYF
TGCGGTGCTAGACCCAGACTAGCGGGAGCGCAAGAGACCCAGTACTTC
>-|-|TRBJ1-5|TRBV20-1
CSASFPASNQPQHF
TGCAGTGCTAGTTTTCCGGCTAGCAATCAGCCCCAGCATTTT
>-|-|TRBJ2-3|TRBV6-2/TRBV6-3
CANSYYGRSTDTQYF
TGTGCCAACAGTTACTATGGCAGGAGCACAGATACGCAGTATTTT
>TRBD1|few|TRBJ2-7|TRBV12-3/TRBV12-4
CASSTRQGKYEQYF
TGTGCCAGCAGTACTCGACAGGGCAAGTACGAGCAGTACTTC
>-|-|TRBJ1-1|TRBV6-5
CASSYGSWNTEAFF
TGTGCCAGCAGTTACGGGAGCTGGAACACTGAAGCTTTCTTT
>TRBD2|-|TRBJ2-3|TRBV5-6
CASSTPLAGGRTSTDTQYF
TGTGCCAGCAGCACGCCGCTAGCGGGAGGACGCACTAGCACAGATACGCAGTATTTT
>TRBD1|once|TRBJ1-2|TRBV11-2
CASSSLRQGAGIYGYTF
TGTGCCAGCAGCTCACTCCGACAGGGGGCTGGGATCTATGGCTACACCTTC
>-|-|TRBJ2-3|TRBV20-1
CSADPMGSSTDTQYF
TGCAGTGCTGACCCCATGGGCTCTAGCACAGATACGCAGTATTTT
>TRBD2|many|TRBJ2-5|TRBV27
CASSFGGSRGETQYF
TGTGCCAGCAGTTTCGGGGGGTCGCGGGGAGAGACCCAGTACTTC
>-|-|TRBJ2-1|TRBV19
CASRRRASDEQFF
TGTGCCAGTAGGAGGAGGGCTAGCGATGAGCAGTTCTTC
>-|-|TRBJ2-1|TRBV6-2/TRBV6-3
CASSDAGSYNEQFF
TGTGCCAGCAGCGATGCCGGCTCCTACAATGAGCAGTTCTTC
>TRBD2|-|TRBJ2-1|TRBV20-1
CSARGQSGRVAGGSSYNEQFF
TGCAGTGCTAGAGGTCAGAGCGGGCGGGTAGCGGGAGGTTCGTCCTACAATGAGCAGTTCTTC
>-|once|TRBJ2-1|TRBV29-1
CSFPGLNYNEQFF
TGCAGTTTCCCGGGGTTGAACTACAATGAGCAGTTCTTC
>-|-|TRBJ1-1|TRBV29-1
CSVELGRMNTEAFF
TGCAGCGTTGAGTTGGGGCGGATGAACACGGAAGCTTTCTTT
>TRBD1|few|TRBJ1-4|TRBV5-1
CASSRTGATGKLFF
TGCGCCAGCAGCAGGACAGGGGCCACGGGAAAACTGTTTTTT
>TRBD2|few|TRBJ2-7|TRBV6-2/TRBV6-3
CASTASGTSYEQYF
TGTGCCAGCACCGCTAGCGGGACCTCCTACGAGCAGTACTTC
>TRBD2|many|TRBJ2-7|TRBV6-2/TRBV6-3
CASLAGTSGAYEQYF
TGTGCCAGCCTAGCCGGGACTAGTGGTGCCTACGAGCAGTACTTC
>TRBD1|many|TRBJ2-7|TRBV4-1
CASSQVFGQGLNEQYF
TGCGCCAGCAGCCAAGTGTTCGGACAGGGGTTAAACGAGCAGTACTTC
>TRBD2|many|TRBJ2-3|TRBV29-1
CSAPAGRAPTDTQYF
TGCAGCGCCCCCGCCGGGAGGGCCCCCACAGATACGCAGTATTTT
>TRBD2|-|TRBJ2-3|TRBV24-1
CATSDLEREVLWDTQYF
TGTGCCACCAGTGATTTGGAGCGGGAGGTCTTGTGGGATACGCAGTATTTT
>-|few|TRBJ1-6|TRBV6-2/TRBV6-3
CASSLAEGPLHF
TGTGCCTCTTCATTGGCGGAGGGACCCCTCCACTTT
>TRBD1|few|TRBJ1-2|TRBV29-1
CSVEAGQGYRNYGYTF
TGCAGCGTAGAGGCGGGACAGGGTTACCGTAACTATGGCTACACCTTC
>TRBD1|-|TRBJ1-2|TRBV7-8
CASSSLGTANYGYTF
TGTGCCAGCAGCTCCCTCGGGACAGCTAACTATGGCTACACCTTC
>-|-|TRBJ2-6|TRBV25-1
CASSVTNVLTF
TGTGCCAGCAGCGTTACCAACGTCCTGACTTTC
>TRBD1|few|TRBJ1-1|TRBV5-5
CASSLTGGRGTEAFF
TGTGCCAGCAGCTTGACAGGGGGCCGTGGCACTGAAGCTTTCTTT
>-|-|TRBJ2-5|TRBV6-1
CASSRGWETQYF
TGTGCCAGCAGTCGGGGGTGGGAGACCCAGTACTTC
>-|-|TRBJ2-5|TRBV7-3
CASSRSGAYETQYF
TGTGCCAGCAGCAGGTCGGGGGCTTACGAGACCCAGTACTTC
>TRBD1|few|TRBJ2-3|TRBV7-2
CASSLRTGPQYF
TGTGCCAGCAGCCTCAGGACAGGCCCACAGTATTTT
>-|-|TRBJ2-7|TRBV4-3
CASSQSTSISYEQYF
TGCGCCAGCAGCCAATCTACAAGTATCAGCTATGAGCAGTACTTC